The rows below give T cell receptor beta chains drawn from one sample of a study of beta chain features in type 1 diabetes. Sequencing was performed with immunoSEQ multiplex PCR; in TCRdb, only in-frame clones are kept and a portion is missing. Altogether under 500,000 clones are present, roughly 30% being singletons, with the ten largest covering roughly 0.066%. The sample was naive CD4+ T cells from blood. The source of these receptors is a man younger than 35 in good health. Each CDR3 is given with its conserved first and last residue. The D gene is left open where the match is weak. Not every row has a clone size; where given, it reads once, few, many or a size class.

>TRBJ2-1|.|TRBV4-1|.|17
TGCGCCAGCAGCGTATCGAGCTTGAGGGCCTCCTACAATGAGCAGTTCTTC
CASSVSSLRASYNEQFF
>TRBJ2-6|.|TRBV29-1|.|13
TGCAGCGGGACCCTCTCTGGGGCCAACGTCCTGACTTTC
CSGTLSGANVLTF
>TRBJ2-1|TRBD2|TRBV4-1|.|16
TGCGCCAGCAGCCAAGATACACTAGCGGGAGTCTTTGAGCAGTTCTTC
CASSQDTLAGVFEQFF
>TRBJ2-1|TRBD1|TRBV10-3|few|14
TGTGCCATCAGCTCCGGGACAGACCCTCGTGAGCAGTTCTTC
CAISSGTDPREQFF
>TRBJ2-7|TRBD1|TRBV30|.|15
TGTGCCTGGGTCCCCCGTTTCAGACAGGGCCACGAGCAGTACTTC
CAWVPRFRQGHEQYF
>TRBJ2-1|TRBD2|TRBV5-1|.|14
TGCGCCAGCAGCTTGGATCGGGAGGTTGGTGAGCAGTTCTTC
CASSLDREVGEQFF
>TRBJ1-1|.|TRBV5-4|.|13
TGTGCCAGCAGCTTCGAAAGGAACACTGAAGCTTTCTTT
CASSFERNTEAFF
>TRBJ2-5|.|TRBV15|few|13
TGTGCCACCAGCCGGCCTTTTCTAGAGACCCAGTACTTC
CATSRPFLETQYF
>TRBJ2-7|.|TRBV4-3|.|14
TGCGCCAGCAGCCAAGATCATCGGGGCCACGAGCAGTACTTC
CASSQDHRGHEQYF
>TRBJ1-2|TRBD1|TRBV4-1|few|15
TGCGCCAGCAGCCACGGAAGACAGGGGGACTATGGCTACACCTTC
CASSHGRQGDYGYTF
>TRBJ2-7|.|TRBV30|few|14
TGTGCCTGGTTCCCGGGAGACTCCCGAGTCGGGCAGTACTTC
CAWFPGDSRVGQYF
>TRBJ2-3|TRBD2|TRBV4-2|few|15
TGTGCCAGCAGCCCAGTTGGGACTAGTGAAGATACGCAGTATTTT
CASSPVGTSEDTQYF
>TRBJ1-5|.|TRBV30|.|14
TGTGCCTGGAGTGTATCCGGGAATAGTCAGCCCCAGCATTTT
CAWSVSGNSQPQHF
>TRBJ2-5|TRBD2|TRBV5-1|few|14
TGCGCCAGCAGCTTCGGGACTAGCCAAGAGACCCAGTACTTC
CASSFGTSQETQYF
>TRBJ2-3|.|TRBV29-1|few|12
TGCAGCTTAGAGACGGGCACAGATACGCAGTATTTT
CSLETGTDTQYF
>TRBJ2-3|TRBD2|TRBV6-6|.|14
TGTGCCAGCAGGTTAGCGGGAGACACAGATACGCAGTATTTT
CASRLAGDTDTQYF
>TRBJ2-1|.|TRBV29-1|.|13
TGCAGCGCGTATTTAAGGGCCAACAATGAGCAGTTCTTC
CSAYLRANNEQFF
>TRBJ2-5|TRBD1|TRBV30|.|15
TGTGCCTGGAGAGACAGGGGGCGCGTCTTGGAGACCCAGTACTTC
CAWRDRGRVLETQYF
>TRBJ2-7|TRBD2|TRBV25-1|.|15
TGTGCCAGCAGTGAAACTAGCGGGTTCACCTACGAGCAGTACTTC
CASSETSGFTYEQYF
>TRBJ2-5|.|TRBV6-5|.|14
TGTGCCAGCAGCCCGGCGGCCATGAAAGAGACCCAGTACTTC
CASSPAAMKETQYF
>TRBJ2-3|.|TRBV4-1|.|16
TGCGCCAGCAGCCAAGATAATCGGATTAGCACAGATACGCAGTATTTT
CASSQDNRISTDTQYF
>TRBJ2-1|TRBD1|TRBV19|few|19
TGTGCCAGTAGTACATCCGGGACAGGGGCTATAAGCTCCTACAATGAGCAGTTCTTC
CASSTSGTGAISSYNEQFF
>TRBJ2-7|.|TRBV2|.|13
TGTGCCAGCAGTGGCGTCGGAAACTACGAGCAGTACTTC
CASSGVGNYEQYF
>TRBJ2-6|.|TRBV7-7|.|16
TGTGCCAGCAGCTCAGGGCCAGCGGCCGGGGCCAACGTCCTGACTTTC
CASSSGPAAGANVLTF
>TRBJ2-2|.|TRBV29-1|few|14
TGCAGCGTCAGACGGACAGAGAACACCGGGGAGCTGTTTTTT
CSVRRTENTGELFF
>TRBJ2-3|.|TRBV7-3|.|15
TGTGCCAGCAGAGCCGGAGCCTCGCGGCCAGATACGCAGTATTTT
CASRAGASRPDTQYF
>TRBJ2-5|.|TRBV28|few|13
TGTGCCACACGCCGGGGGGCCCAAGAGACCCAGTACTTC
CATRRGAQETQYF
>TRBJ2-1|.|TRBV5-6|few|14
TGTGCCAGCAGCTTCGTCCGCTCAATCAATGAGCAGTTCTTC
CASSFVRSINEQFF
>TRBJ2-1|TRBD2|TRBV2|.|13
TGTGCCAGCAATCCGCGGGACTACGATGAGCAGTTCTTC
CASNPRDYDEQFF
>TRBJ1-1|.|TRBV6-5|.|14
TGTGCCAGCAGTTACTCGATCTTTCAGGGCGAAGCTTTCTTT
CASSYSIFQGEAFF
>TRBJ2-1|TRBD2|TRBV5-1|few|15
TGCGCCAGCAGCCCTAGCGGGCCAGGCTACAATGAGCAGTTCTTC
CASSPSGPGYNEQFF
>TRBJ2-3|.|TRBV5-1|.|14
TGCGCCAGCAGGGTTTCCGGGAGCACAGATACGCAGTATTTT
CASRVSGSTDTQYF
>TRBJ2-1|.|TRBV9|.|13
TGTGCCAGCAGCCCGTACAGGGCGTCTGAGCAGTTCTTC
CASSPYRASEQFF
>TRBJ2-3|.|TRBV6-5|.|14
TGTGCCAGCAGTTCCACGGGTAACACAGATACGCAGTATTTT
CASSSTGNTDTQYF
>TRBJ2-1|TRBD2|TRBV11-2|.|15
TGTGCCAGCAGCTTGCCCAGCGGGGGGGACAATGAGCAGTTCTTC
CASSLPSGGDNEQFF
>TRBJ2-1|.|TRBV29-1|few|14
TGCAGCGTTGAACCCTGGACAGTAGGCGATGAGCAGTTCTTC
CSVEPWTVGDEQFF
>TRBJ2-5|TRBD1|TRBV29-1|few|15
TGCAGCGTTCATTCCGGGACAGGGGTTGGTGAGACCCAGTACTTC
CSVHSGTGVGETQYF
>TRBJ1-5|.|TRBV30|.|15
TGTGCCTGGAGCGCAGGGGTCCTGAGGGATCAGCCCCAGCATTTT
CAWSAGVLRDQPQHF
>TRBJ1-3|.|TRBV14|.|15
TGTGCCAGCAGCCGTTCAGATAAGTCTGGAAACACCATATATTTT
CASSRSDKSGNTIYF
>TRBJ2-1|TRBD1|TRBV18|.|13
TGTGCCAGCTCACCTAAGGACAGGAATGAGCAGTTCTTC
CASSPKDRNEQFF
>TRBJ2-4|.|TRBV7-9|.|16
TGTGCCAGCAGCCCTGCCATATGGGATTGGAAAAACATTCAGTACTTC
CASSPAIWDWKNIQYF
>TRBJ2-7|TRBD1|TRBV30|.|12
TGTGCCTGGTCGACAGGGAATTACGAGCAGTACTTC
CAWSTGNYEQYF
>TRBJ2-1|TRBD2|TRBV2|few|17
TGTGCCAGCAGTGAAGAAGTCCCTAGCGGGAACTACAATGAGCAGTTCTTC
CASSEEVPSGNYNEQFF
>TRBJ1-4|.|TRBV29-1|.|14
TGCAGCGTTGGAGACCCCGCAACTAATGAAAAACTGTTTTTT
CSVGDPATNEKLFF